A selection of T cell receptor beta chains follows, all from one sample in a study of control samples from healthy donors and cancer patients. This table comes from immunoSEQ multiplex PCR, and its TCRdb copy is limited to in-frame clones, with some not included. The repertoire holds approximately 140,000 clones, with 93% as singletons. The sample was blood. The receptors here all came from a man younger than 35 in good health. Both conserved end residues are trimmed from each CDR3. Clone size is given for some rows only: seen once, a few or many times, or a class if the clone is expanded.

size: .
V: TRBV20-1
CDR3: SASGLITGYGPGYT

size: .
V: TRBV12-5
CDR3: ASGLAFPAQF

size: .
V: TRBV18
CDR3: ATCRGNQETQY

size: .
V: TRBV6-5
CDR3: ASTHRAGLNYGYT

size: .
V: TRBV5-4
CDR3: ASSLDPHAYQETQY

size: .
V: TRBV2
CDR3: ASSPTPTNYEQY

size: .
V: TRBV18
CDR3: ASSPRGTGNYEQY

size: .
V: TRBV7-9
CDR3: ASSPRGSYEQY

size: .
V: TRBV7-9
CDR3: ASSLEGGTEAF

size: .
V: TRBV2
CDR3: ASYPPWRDEGEKLF

size: once
V: TRBV7-9
CDR3: ASNFSQD

size: .
V: TRBV19
CDR3: ASSGLAAYEQY

size: .
V: TRBV7-3
CDR3: ASSLISGTSGIEQY

size: .
V: TRBV6-5
CDR3: ASTRGSYNEQF

size: .
V: TRBV5-4
CDR3: ASSKYRGRVSTDTQY

size: .
V: TRBV9
CDR3: ASSVAGQGKTQY

size: once
V: TRBV6-5
CDR3: ASSSTSTSSGNTIY

size: .
V: TRBV6-5
CDR3: ASRTGPPSYGYT

size: .
V: TRBV5-4
CDR3: ASRPDAVNTEAF

size: .
V: TRBV6-5
CDR3: ASSRRDEQF

size: .
V: TRBV6-2/TRBV6-3
CDR3: ASSPTIGTSTFLYEQY